Below, 27 T cell receptor beta chains from the same sample are listed, as sequenced in a study of sequential checkpoint blockade in melanoma. Using immunoSEQ multiplex PCR, the repertoire was profiled, and TCRdb retains in-frame clones only, with some absent. The data contain 1,500 or so clones, roughly 23% of them singletons. Stated treatment: randomized to nivolumab then ipilimumab (arm A) or the reverse (arm B). Sequencing used tumor tissue (inferred from file names), obtained from a patient given nivolumab and ipilimumab in sequence. All receptors come from a human donor with melanoma.

This clone occurred a few times. The chain carries TRBV15 and TRBJ1-1; D call uncertain. The CDR3 has 15 residues. Trimming cost V 1 base and J 7 bases, with 16 bases left between them. Germline assignment: CDR1 LNHNV and CDR2 YYDKDF (reference sequence). The CDR3 loop reads CATSRVRPKTIEAFF. CDR3 DNA sequence: TGTGCCACCAGCAGAGTTAGACCTAAAACAATTGAAGCTTTCTTT.

This clone was seen a handful of times. The chain links TRBV19 to TRBJ1-4; D unresolved. The germline gives CDR1 LNHDA, CDR2 SQIVND (reference sequence). Between the trimmed V and J ends, which lost 6 bases and 5 bases, there was a span of 10 bases. The CDR3 covers 13 residues. DNA of the CDR3: TGTGCCAGTAGGATTACAGAGAATGAAAAACTGTTTTTT. This codes for CASRITENEKLFF. The full variable domain, rest sourced from reference TRBV19 and TRBJ1-4, is DGGITQSPKYLFRKEGQNVTLSCEQNLNHDAMYWYRQDPGQGLRLIYYSQIVNDFQKGDIAEGYSVSREKKESFPLTVTSAQKNPTAFYLCASRITENEKLFFGSGTQLSVL.

The chain has TRBV19 and TRBJ1-6; D remains ambiguous. The CDR3 extends over 13 amino acids. Trimming pared 9 bases from V and 9 bases from J, leaving 15 bases between. Per the germline V gene, CDR1 is LNHDA and CDR2 is SQIVND (reference sequence). In DNA form, the CDR3 reads TGTGCCAGCCGAGGTGTCGGCTTTTCACCCCTCCACTTT. It codes for CASRGVGFSPLHF.

This clone came up a few times. V gene TRBV28 combines with J gene TRBJ1-2; D is unclear. Germline CDR1 is MDHEN and CDR2 is SYDVKM. V gave up 6 bases and J gave up 8 bases, with 16 bases separating them. The CDR3 has 13 amino acids. CDR3 in amino acids: CASRNGEFDGYTF. For the CDR3, the DNA is TGTGCCAGCAGGAATGGGGAGTTCGACGGCTACACCTTC.

This clone was counted a few times. V gene TRBV28 combines with J gene TRBJ1-2; weak D call: TRBD1 (5 bases). Germline-derived CDR1 and CDR2 are MDHEN and SYDVKM. The CDR3 is 14 residues long. V lost 7 bases, J lost 5 bases, and 17 bases lay in between. CDR3 sequence: CASTQWGGTYGYTF. The CDR3 region has the DNA TGTGCCAGCACCCAGTGGGGGGGGACGTATGGCTACACCTTC.

This clone was seen only a few times. The V call is TRBV6-8, the J call TRBJ1-2; tentative D call: TRBD1 (5 bases). Germline CDR1 MNHGY, CDR2 SAAAGT. This CDR3 comprises 12 residues. V dropped 7 bases and J dropped 7 bases, with 13 bases sitting between them. The CDR3 coding sequence is TGTGCCAGCAAGGAATTGCAGGGTGGCTACACCTTC. Residues: CASKELQGGYTF.

This clone has more than one count but fewer than ten. V and J are TRBV11-3 and TRBJ2-1, with D perhaps being TRBD1 or TRBD2 (5 bases each). This CDR3 has 15 residues. With 2 bases removed from V and 6 bases from J, the gap between germline ends came to 14 bases. From germline, CDR1 is SGHNT and CDR2 YENEEA. The chain's CDR3 is CASSLPGRRINEQFF. The CDR3, as DNA: TGTGCCAGCAGCTTACCGGGACGGAGAATCAATGAGCAGTTCTTC.

The chain joins TRBV6-8 to TRBJ2-2; 9 nucleotides align to TRBD2. Losses at the gene ends were 6 bases for V and 5 bases for J; bases not matched to a gene: 16. Germline loops: CDR1 MNHGY, CDR2 SAAAGT. This CDR3 contains 18 residues. The CDR3 nucleotides are TGTGCCAGCAGCTTCCGAGCCGGCGGGGGGGCCGGAACCGGGGAGCTGTTTTTT. It is translated as CASSFRAGGGAGTGELFF.

This clone was seen only a few times. The CDR3 DNA sequence: TGTGCCAGCAGCTCGGGCGTTTTTCCCCCCCGCAGCGGCTATGGCTACACCTTC. Its protein product is CASSSGVFPPRSGYGYTF. The chain is built from TRBV11-3 and TRBJ1-2; D is unresolved. Germline V gene sequence: CDR1 SGHNT, CDR2 YENEEA. The CDR3 spans 18 residues. The V gene lost 4 bases and the J gene lost 4 bases, with 25 bases spanning the gap.

The chain combines TRBV28 with TRBJ2-6; D perhaps matches TRBD2 (7 bases). Trimming removed 6 bases at V and 4 bases at J, with 13 bases between. The CDR3 is 15 residues long. Germline V CDR1 and CDR2: MDHEN, SYDVKM. The CDR3 region has the DNA TGTGCCAGCAGCTTAGGGGGGGCCGGGGCCAACGTCCTGACTTTC. It specifies CASSLGGAGANVLTF.

This clone came up a few times. This sequence joins TRBV28 and TRBJ2-2; TRBD2 might be the D (6 bases). In germline, CDR1 is MDHEN, CDR2 SYDVKM. V gave up 7 bases and J gave up 3 bases, with 15 bases separating them. This CDR3 is built from 15 residues. The CDR3 protein is CASTYGGEHTGELFF. In DNA, the CDR3 is TGTGCCAGCACCTACGGGGGAGAGCACACCGGGGAGCTGTTTTTT.

The chain links TRBV9 to TRBJ2-3, with D hard to call. V lost 4 bases and J lost 1, with 10 bases in between. Germline-derived CDR1 and CDR2 are SGDLS and YYNGEE. CDR3 size: 14 residues. CDR3 residues: CASSPWTGTDTQYF. CDR3 in DNA: TGTGCCAGCAGCCCATGGACGGGCACAGATACGCAGTATTTT.

This clone was seen just once. V is TRBV19 and J is TRBJ1-3; D perhaps matches TRBD1 (5 bases). Trimming cost V 6 bases and J 1 base, with 7 bases left between them. Germline CDR1 and CDR2: LNHDA and SQIVND (reference sequence). The CDR3 is 13 amino acids. CDR3 residues: CASREGSGNTIYF. For the CDR3, the DNA is TGTGCCAGTAGGGAGGGGTCTGGAAACACCATATATTTT.

The chain couples TRBV18 to TRBJ2-1; the D is unclear. Trimming left V 2 bases short and J 6 bases short, with 8 bases between. This CDR3 region has 13 residues. The germline CDR1 and CDR2 sequences are KGHSH and LQKENI. This CDR3 reads CASSPEGRNEQFF. The CDR3 DNA is TGTGCCAGCTCACCAGAAGGCCGCAATGAGCAGTTCTTC.

Relative to its sample, this clone is medium-sized (0.01 to 0.1%). V is TRBV6-8 and J is TRBJ1-5; 7 bases are shared with TRBD1. This CDR3 contains 15 residues. Germline V lookup: CDR1 MNHGY, CDR2 SAAAGT. J lost 4 bases, V lost 6 bases, and 9 bases had no gene match. CDR3 amino acids: CASSPAGQQNQPQHF. The DNA for the CDR3 is TGTGCCAGCAGCCCTGCGGGACAGCAGAATCAGCCCCAGCATTTT.

The CDR3 region has the DNA TGTGCCAGCAGTGAAGGGGGCCGTGGCTACACCTTC. Residues: CASSEGGRGYTF. The V gene is TRBV25-1, the J gene TRBJ1-2, with a weak D call TRBD1 (6 bases). Trimming removed 2 bases at V and 7 bases at J, with 8 bases between. In germline, CDR1 is MGHDK, CDR2 SYGVNS. The CDR3 is made up of 12 amino acids.

J is TRBJ2-1 and V is TRBV7-7, with 8 bases that match TRBD2. Trimming removed 5 bases from V and 6 bases from J; junction bases left unmatched: 9. Looked up from germline, CDR1 is SSHAT and CDR2 is FNYEAQ (reference sequence). CDR3 size: 15 residues. This chain's CDR3 is CASSPRETSVNEQFF. Here the CDR3 DNA reads TGTGCCAGCAGCCCGAGGGAGACTAGCGTCAATGAGCAGTTCTTC.

This clone appeared a few times. CDR3 residues: CASSLAPLAGGGSDTQYF. The CDR3 region has the DNA TGTGCCAGCAGCTTAGCTCCGCTAGCGGGGGGGGGATCAGATACGCAGTATTTT. This chain uses TRBV7-6 with TRBJ2-3; 12 bases map to TRBD2. Germline loops: CDR1 SGHVS, CDR2 FNYEAQ. This CDR3 region has 18 residues. The ends lost 0 bases at V and 4 bases at J; junction bases unmatched: 8.

V and J are TRBV25-1 and TRBJ2-5, with TRBD2 identical over 13 bases. The CDR3 totals 15 residues. V lost 4 bases and J lost 5; bases outside the gene matches: 4. Germline-derived CDR1 and CDR2 are MGHDK and SYGVNS. Written as DNA, the CDR3 is TGTGCCAGCAGTGTTACTAGCGGGGGGGATGAGACCCAGTACTTC. It translates to CASSVTSGGDETQYF. Combining the CDR3 with reference TRBV25-1 and TRBJ2-5 gives the whole variable domain EADIYQTPRYLVIGTGKKITLECSQTMGHDKMYWYQQDPGMELHLIHYSYGVNSTEKGDLSSESTVSRIRTEHFPLTLESARPSHTSQYLCASSVTSGGDETQYFGPGTRLLVL.

The chain is built from TRBV5-2 and TRBJ1-4; the table's TRBD1 call for D was not verified on the DNA. TRBV5-2 is deemed a pseudogene. The CDR3 has 13 amino acids. This CDR3 reads CASRLRRGEKLFF. DNA for the CDR3: TGTGCCAGCAGATTAAGAAGGGGAGAAAAACTGTTTTTT.

This clone has a handful of counts. This chain connects TRBV11-3 to TRBJ2-3; the match to TRBD2 covers 8 bases. This CDR3 has 17 amino acids. The ends lost 5 bases at V and 2 bases at J; junction bases unmatched: 12. Germline CDR1 is SGHNT and CDR2 is YENEEA. CDR3 residues: CASSPAGANVYTDTQYF. CDR3 nucleotide sequence: TGTGCCAGCAGCCCAGCGGGGGCCAACGTATACACAGATACGCAGTATTTT.

This clone was detected only once. V usage is TRBV15 and J usage is TRBJ2-3; weak D call: TRBD1 (6 bases). CDR1 and CDR2 (germline): LNHNV, YYDKDF (reference sequence). CDR3 length: 15 amino acids. The ends were cut back, 0 bases at V and 5 bases at J, with 12 bases in the middle. DNA of the CDR3: TGTGCCACCAGCAGAGAGCCCGACAGGCAAGATACGCAGTATTTT. Translating gives CATSREPDRQDTQYF.

This clone turned up a few times. The chain joins TRBV12-5 to TRBJ2-7; D remains unclear. Germline CDR1 reads LGHNT; CDR2 reads FRNRAP. This CDR3 is built from 13 residues. As DNA, the CDR3 is TGTGCCAGCACTACTGACGGAGCCTACGAGCAGTACTTC. This codes for CASTTDGAYEQYF.

This clone was counted only a few times. The J gene is TRBJ1-3, the V gene TRBV11-3; 9 bases are shared with TRBD1. The CDR3 covers 16 residues. CDR1 is SGHNT, CDR2 YENEEA, per germline. Losses at the gene ends were 5 bases for V and 6 bases for J; bases not matched to a gene: 11. The CDR3 nucleotides read TGTGCCAGCAGCCCCATCGTGGGACAGGGCATAAACACCATATATTTT. Encoded protein: CASSPIVGQGINTIYF. The full variable domain, with the rest looked up from reference TRBV11-3 and TRBJ1-3, is EAGVVQSPRYKIIEKKQPVAFWCNPISGHNTLYWYLQNLGQGPELLIRYENEEAVDDSQLPKDRFSAERLKGVDSTLKIQPAELGDSAVYLCASSPIVGQGINTIYFGEGSWLTVV.

This clone was counted between two and nine times. The V gene is TRBV11-1, the J gene TRBJ2-3; no clear D gene. The CDR3 spans 14 residues. V was cut by 5 bases and J by 1 base, with 10 bases left in between. Germline V CDR1 and CDR2: SGHAT, FQDESV (reference sequence). The CDR3 DNA reads as TGTGCCAGCAGCCCGGTGGCCCGCACAGATACGCAGTATTTT. This gives the protein CASSPVARTDTQYF.

CDR3 in DNA: TGTGCCAGTAGTATGTCTCCCGCAGTCCATGAGCAGTTCTTC. Translation gives CASSMSPAVHEQFF. The chain employs TRBV19 and TRBJ2-1; D gene ambiguous. Germline CDR1 and CDR2: LNHDA and SQIVND (reference sequence). This CDR3 has 14 amino acids. Trimming stripped 3 bases from V and 8 bases from J, with 14 bases between. The full variable domain, in which reference TRBV19 and TRBJ2-1 provide the parts outside the CDR3, is DGGITQSPKYLFRKEGQNVTLSCEQNLNHDAMYWYRQDPGQGLRLIYYSQIVNDFQKGDIAEGYSVSREKKESFPLTVTSAQKNPTAFYLCASSMSPAVHEQFFGPGTRLTVL.

This clone is labeled as medium-sized. The chain recombines TRBV6-8 with TRBJ2-2, with no clear D. V lost 0 bases and J 4 bases, leaving 12 bases between the germline ends. The CDR3 runs 16 residues. Germline loops: CDR1 MNHGY, CDR2 SAAAGT. In DNA form, the CDR3 reads TGTGCCAGCAGTTACTCGATTCTTGTGGGCACCGGGGAGCTGTTTTTT. Translating it yields CASSYSILVGTGELFF.